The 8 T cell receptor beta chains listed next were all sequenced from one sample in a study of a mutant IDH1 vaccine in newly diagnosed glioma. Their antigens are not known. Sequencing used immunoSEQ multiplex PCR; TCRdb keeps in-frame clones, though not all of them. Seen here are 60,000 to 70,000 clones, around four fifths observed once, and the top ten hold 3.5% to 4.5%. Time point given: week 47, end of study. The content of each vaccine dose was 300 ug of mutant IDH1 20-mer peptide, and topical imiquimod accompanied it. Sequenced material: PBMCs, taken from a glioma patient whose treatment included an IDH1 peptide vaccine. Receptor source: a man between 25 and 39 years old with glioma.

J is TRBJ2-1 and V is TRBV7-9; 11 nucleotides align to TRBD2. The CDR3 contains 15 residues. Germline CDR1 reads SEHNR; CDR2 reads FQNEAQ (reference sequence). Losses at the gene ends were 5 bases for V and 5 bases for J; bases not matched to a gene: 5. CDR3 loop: CASSLGLAVNNEQFF. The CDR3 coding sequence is TGTGCCAGCAGCCTGGGACTAGCGGTAAACAATGAGCAGTTCTTC.

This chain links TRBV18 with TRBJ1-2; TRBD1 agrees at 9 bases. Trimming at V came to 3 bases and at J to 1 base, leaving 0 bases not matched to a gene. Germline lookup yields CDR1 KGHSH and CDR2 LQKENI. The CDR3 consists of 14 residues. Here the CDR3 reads CASSPDRGNYGYTF. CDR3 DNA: TGTGCCAGCTCACCGGACAGGGGTAACTATGGCTACACCTTC.

The CDR3 loop reads CASSESYSSYEQYF. CDR3 bases: TGCGCCAGCAGTGAGTCGTACAGTTCCTACGAGCAGTACTTC. This chain connects TRBV10-1 to TRBJ2-7; no reliable D call. This CDR3 contains 14 residues. Germline V gene lookup returns CDR1 WNHNN and CDR2 SYGVQD (reference sequence). The germline V and J ends were trimmed by 0 bases and 1 base, with 7 bases remaining between them.

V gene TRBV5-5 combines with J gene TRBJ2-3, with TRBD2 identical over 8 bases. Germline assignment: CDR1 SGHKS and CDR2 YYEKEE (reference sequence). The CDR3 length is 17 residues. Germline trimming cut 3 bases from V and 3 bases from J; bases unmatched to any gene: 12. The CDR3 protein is CASSSPPWTSRTDTQYF. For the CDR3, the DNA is TGTGCCAGCAGCTCCCCGCCGTGGACTAGCAGAACAGATACGCAGTATTTT.

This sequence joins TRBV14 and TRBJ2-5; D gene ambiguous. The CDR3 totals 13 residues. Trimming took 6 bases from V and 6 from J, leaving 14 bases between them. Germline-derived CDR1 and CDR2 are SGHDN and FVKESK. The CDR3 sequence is CASSAFVAQTQYF. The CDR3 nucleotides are TGTGCCAGCAGTGCCTTCGTGGCGCAGACCCAGTACTTC.

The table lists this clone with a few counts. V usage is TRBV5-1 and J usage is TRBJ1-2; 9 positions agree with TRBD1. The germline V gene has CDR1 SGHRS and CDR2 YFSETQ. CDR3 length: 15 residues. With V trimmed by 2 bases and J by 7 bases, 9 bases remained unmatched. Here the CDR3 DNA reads TGCGCCAGCAGCTTTAGTTGGGACAGGGATACTGGCTACACCTTC. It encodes CASSFSWDRDTGYTF. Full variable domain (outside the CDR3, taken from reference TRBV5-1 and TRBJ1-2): KAGVTQTPRYLIKTRGQQVTLSCSPISGHRSVSWYQQTPGQGLQFLFEYFSETQRNKGNFPGRFSGRQFSNSRSEMNVSTLELGDSALYLCASSFSWDRDTGYTFGSGTRLTVV.

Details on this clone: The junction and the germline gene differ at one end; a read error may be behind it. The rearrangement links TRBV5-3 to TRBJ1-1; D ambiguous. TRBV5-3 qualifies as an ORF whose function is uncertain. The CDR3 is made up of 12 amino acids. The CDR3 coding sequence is TGTGCCAGCAGCTATGGGAACGCTGAAGCTTTCTTT. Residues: CASSYGNAEAFF.

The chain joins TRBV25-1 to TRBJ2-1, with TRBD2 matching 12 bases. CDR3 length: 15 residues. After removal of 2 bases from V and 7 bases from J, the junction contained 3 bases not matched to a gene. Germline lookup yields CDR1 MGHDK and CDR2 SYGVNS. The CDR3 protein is CASSELAGGKNEQFF. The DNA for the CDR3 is TGTGCCAGCAGTGAACTAGCGGGGGGGAAAAATGAGCAGTTCTTC. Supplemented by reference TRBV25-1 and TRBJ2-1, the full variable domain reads EADIYQTPRYLVIGTGKKITLECSQTMGHDKMYWYQQDPGMELHLIHYSYGVNSTEKGDLSSESTVSRIRTEHFPLTLESARPSHTSQYLCASSELAGGKNEQFFGPGTRLTVL.